This entry lists 10 T cell receptor beta chains sequenced from one sample in a study of cytomegalovirus exposure and HLA in healthy donors. The PCR made use of 60 Vbeta and 13 Jbeta primers. Profiled with immunoSEQ multiplex PCR; TCRdb holds only in-frame clones, not every one. The profile shows tens of thousands of clones, around four fifths of them singletons. Sequenced: PBMCs. The receptors come from a woman in her twenties or thirties in good health and CMV-seropositive.

The CDR3 region is CAWSPAGYGYTF. In DNA form, the CDR3 reads TGTGCCTGGAGTCCCGCCGGGTATGGCTACACCTTC. The chain recombines TRBV30 with TRBJ1-2, with D unclear. V lost 2 bases and J 5 bases, leaving 9 bases between the germline ends. Germline values: CDR1 GTSNPN, CDR2 SVGIG (reference sequence). The CDR3 is 12 amino acids.

The chain couples TRBV6-1 to TRBJ1-1; 7 nucleotides agree with TRBD1. CDR1 and CDR2 from the germline V gene are MNHNS and SASEGT. The CDR3 spans 14 residues. V trimming: 6 bases; J trimming: 10 bases; junction bases outside the gene matches: 14. In DNA, the CDR3 is TGTGCCAGCAGAGAGGGACAGTCCCTAAACGCAGCTTTCTTT. Translating gives CASREGQSLNAAFF.

The chain carries TRBV7-2 and TRBJ2-5, with 7 bases that match TRBD2. This CDR3 region has 16 residues. CDR1 and CDR2 (germline): SGHTA, FQGNSA. Unmatched junction bases numbered 14, after V lost 5 bases and J lost 5 bases. CDR3 sequence reads: CASSPRRGGRMETQYF. CDR3 sequence (DNA): TGTGCCAGCAGCCCCCGGAGGGGCGGGAGAATGGAGACCCAGTACTTC.

The chain carries TRBV7-9 and TRBJ2-1, with D tentatively TRBD2 (5 bases). Looked up from germline, CDR1 is SEHNR and CDR2 is FQNEAQ (reference sequence). The ends were cut back, 3 bases at V and 9 bases at J, with 9 bases in the middle. The CDR3 sequence is 12 residues long. In DNA form, the CDR3 reads TGTGCCAGCAGCTTTGGGCGGGCTGAGCAGTTCTTC. Translated, it gives CASSFGRAEQFF.

This clone was counted once. The genes are TRBV29-1 and TRBJ2-1; 9 bases match TRBD2. Trimming at V came to 6 bases and at J to 1 base, leaving 4 bases not matched to a gene. This CDR3 is built from 14 residues. Per germline, CDR1 SQVTM and CDR2 ANQGSEA. CDR3: CSVATSGSYNEQFF. CDR3 nucleotides: TGCAGCGTAGCCACTAGCGGGTCCTACAATGAGCAGTTCTTC.

The genes are TRBV30 and TRBJ1-4, with 7 bases fitting TRBD1. V shed 2 bases, J shed 13 bases, and the junction held 7 bases outside the gene matches. This CDR3 comprises 12 residues. Germline V gene lookup returns CDR1 GTSNPN and CDR2 SVGIG (reference sequence). CDR3 in DNA: TGTGCCTGGAGTTCTCGGACAGGCCGACTGTTTTTT. Residues: CAWSSRTGRLFF.

This clone appeared a few times. J is TRBJ1-2 and V is TRBV5-1; TRBD1 matches at 9 bases. The germline V gene encodes CDR1 SGHRS and CDR2 YFSETQ. The V gene end was trimmed by 0 bases and the J gene end by 8 bases; junction bases not matched to a gene: 8. CDR3 size: 15 residues. The CDR3 sequence is CASSLDVQGAKGYTF. The CDR3, as DNA: TGCGCCAGCAGCTTGGACGTACAGGGGGCAAAAGGCTACACCTTC.

By its share, this clone is medium-sized. V usage is TRBV2 and J usage is TRBJ1-5; TRBD1 aligns across 8 bases. CDR1 is SNHLY, CDR2 FYNNEI, per germline. The CDR3 length is 14 residues. Trimming took 5 bases from V and 3 from J; bases not matched to a gene: 3. The CDR3 DNA reads TGTGCCAGCAGTTGGGGACAGGACAATCAGCCCCAGCATTTT. Translating it yields CASSWGQDNQPQHF.

This clone was observed a single time. The chain has TRBV4-2 and TRBJ1-1; D is undetermined. This CDR3 region has 15 residues. Germline V gives CDR1 LGHNA, CDR2 YNFKEQ. V was pared by 3 bases and J by 8 bases, with 19 bases between. CDR3 nucleotide sequence: TGTGCCAGCAGCCACAGAGAGAGGGCGCTCGGGGAAGCTTTCTTT. The encoded protein is CASSHRERALGEAFF.

J is TRBJ2-7 and V is TRBV28, with no clear D. This CDR3 is 12 amino acids long. V dropped 3 bases and J dropped 3 bases, with 6 bases sitting between them. The germline gives CDR1 MDHEN, CDR2 SYDVKM. The CDR3 DNA reads as TGTGCCAGCAGTTTGGCAAGCTACGAGCAGTACTTC. It specifies CASSLASYEQYF.